This record concerns one TCR beta chain sequence. This entry comes from a study of blood T cell repertoires in COVID-19. Study-wide context: The cDNA or gDNA used as material had been derived from T cells, B-cell-depleted T cells, or PBMCs.

Participants were aged roughly 18 to 95 years, lived in 20 to 25 US areas, and enrolled virtually. Either two negative PCRs, clearance, or symptom resolution qualified Cohort 3 donors as recovered. Authors' data handling: From reference gene primer amplification, estimates of nucleated cell counts were derived. Assay: immunoSEQ multiplex PCR; the TCRdb copy retains only in-frame clones and omits some. V, J and clone size are those of that table, while D and trimming were read from the DNA. The sample records about 280,000 clones, under 90% being singletons. The CDR3 sequence is 13 residues long. Germline V CDR1 and CDR2: MDHEN, SYDVKM. The ends were cut back, 3 bases at V and 15 bases at J, with 18 bases in the middle.

This receptor was obtained from a woman aged 60 to 75 who had recovered from COVID-19. This chain connects TRBV28 to TRBJ2-1; perhaps TRBD2 as D (6 bases). What was sequenced was PBMCs or T cells enriched from blood (not recorded which). CDR3 nucleotide sequence: TGTGCCAGCAGTTTGGTAGCTCCGGGGGATTGGTTCTTC. This sequence encodes CASSLVAPGDWFF.